The 23 T cell receptor beta chains below all came from one sample that was sequenced in a study of cytomegalovirus exposure and HLA in healthy donors (dated by TCRdb to the late 2010s). The library was produced with the immunoSEQ multiplex PCR assay. The multiplex PCR relied on a mix of 60 forward primers for TCR Vbeta segments and 13 reverse primers for TCR Jbeta segments. This immuneACCESS table, as held by TCRdb, lists in-frame sequences with V and J called but not all clones. Of the missing ones, under half trace to an unresolved V gene in checked studies; the others have no known cause. The table for this sample lists about 120,000 clones; 70% to 80% of them were counted only once. The leading ten clones occupy about 2% of the sample. The sample consisted of PBMCs. The receptors here all came from a man aged 18 to 30 in good health and CMV-seronegative.

This chain links TRBV27 with TRBJ2-1; 10 bases match TRBD2. Germline loops: CDR1 MNHEY, CDR2 SMNVEV (reference sequence). The CDR3 runs to 13 residues. J lost 7 bases, V lost 3 bases, and 0 bases had no gene match. The CDR3 is CASSLGLANEQFF. CDR3 DNA: TGTGCCAGCAGTTTGGGACTAGCGAATGAGCAGTTCTTC.

The chain joins TRBV5-1 to TRBJ2-2, with 7 bases identical to TRBD2. The CDR3 totals 16 residues. Germline CDR1 and CDR2: SGHRS and YFSETQ. V dropped 0 bases and J dropped 0; count of bases not matched to a gene: 2. DNA of the CDR3: TGCGCCAGCAGCTTGGGGGGGACTACGAACACCGGGGAGCTGTTTTTT. It specifies CASSLGGTTNTGELFF.

The chain employs TRBV9 and TRBJ2-5; 7 bases agree with TRBD1. CDR3 length: 11 residues. With 4 bases clipped from V and 7 bases from J, the junction kept 1 base outside the gene matches. Germline values: CDR1 SGDLS, CDR2 YYNGEE. The CDR3 sequence is CASSPGGTQYF. CDR3 coding DNA: TGTGCCAGCAGCCCAGGGGGGACCCAGTACTTC.

CDR3 bases: TGTGCCAGCAGCGGCGAGGGGGCAGCTAATGAAAAACTGTTTTTT. Protein product: CASSGEGAANEKLFF. The chain has TRBV28 and TRBJ1-4; TRBD1 matches at 7 bases. J lost 3 bases, V lost 6 bases, and 7 bases had no gene match. The CDR3 length is 15 residues. Germline lookup yields CDR1 MDHEN and CDR2 SYDVKM.

The chain couples TRBV18 to TRBJ2-5, with D unclear. In germline, CDR1 is KGHSH, CDR2 LQKENI. The CDR3 consists of 8 residues. The CDR3 nucleotides are TGTGCGAGGGAGACCCAGTACTTC. It specifies CARETQYF.

The gene calls are TRBV4-3 and TRBJ2-3, with 9 bases identical to TRBD2. The trim removed 5 bases at V and 2 bases at J, leaving 17 bases unmatched. The CDR3 runs to 19 residues. Germline lookup yields CDR1 LGHNA and CDR2 YSLEER. The CDR3 sequence: CASSFRVPLSSGATDTQYF. The CDR3 DNA reads as TGCGCCAGCAGCTTCCGGGTCCCATTGTCTAGCGGGGCCACAGATACGCAGTATTTT.

The chain employs TRBV4-3 and TRBJ2-1; TRBD2 matches at 7 bases. V lost 0 bases to trimming and J lost 8 bases; unmatched junction nucleotides: 10. The V gene's germline CDR1 is LGHNA and CDR2 YSLEER. The CDR3 loop spans 16 amino acids. CDR3 DNA: TGCGCCAGCAGCCAAGATGGGACTTCACTAGCGTATGAGCAGTTCTTC. This codes for CASSQDGTSLAYEQFF.

The J gene is TRBJ1-2, the V gene TRBV7-9; D uncertain. V shed 1 base and J shed 4 bases, with 16 bases lying between them. From germline, CDR1 is SEHNR and CDR2 FQNEAQ (reference sequence). The length of the CDR3 is 16 residues. CDR3 coding DNA: TGTGCCAGCAGCTTAGAATGGAAGGGAGGCGGCTATGGCTACACCTTC. Its protein is CASSLEWKGGGYGYTF.

V gene TRBV7-2 combines with J gene TRBJ2-1; 9 bases match TRBD2. This CDR3 is 15 amino acids long. Germline V gene data show CDR1 as SGHTA and CDR2 as FQGNSA. With 5 bases clipped from V and 6 bases from J, the junction kept 8 bases outside the gene matches. CDR3 residues: CASSVVKTSGNEQFF. For the CDR3, the DNA is TGTGCCAGCAGCGTAGTCAAGACTAGCGGCAATGAGCAGTTCTTC.

The chain joins TRBV5-4 to TRBJ2-7; D gene unclear. Trimming stripped 0 bases from V and 1 base from J, with 5 bases between. The CDR3 has 13 residues. Per the germline V gene, CDR1 is SGHNT and CDR2 is YYREEE (reference sequence). The CDR3 spells CASSLGKSYEQYF. The CDR3 coding sequence is TGTGCCAGCAGCTTGGGTAAATCCTACGAGCAGTACTTC.

This clone was detected only a few times. The rearrangement links TRBV9 to TRBJ2-2; 8 nucleotides line up with TRBD2. This CDR3 spans 16 amino acids. Germline lookup yields CDR1 SGDLS and CDR2 YYNGEE. The ends lost 0 bases at V and 4 bases at J; junction bases unmatched: 5. The CDR3 bases are TGTGCCAGCAGCGTAGGGCAGCGGGAGCCCACCGGGGAGCTGTTTTTT. It is translated as CASSVGQREPTGELFF.

In DNA, the CDR3 is TGTGCCAGCAGCGACAAGGGGGCCCCGAACACTGAAGCTTTCTTT. As protein: CASSDKGAPNTEAFF. J is TRBJ1-1 and V is TRBV5-4; TRBD1 aligns across 7 bases. The CDR3 length is 15 residues. Germline V gives CDR1 SGHNT, CDR2 YYREEE (reference sequence). V trimming: 4 bases; J trimming: 1 base; junction bases outside the gene matches: 7.

The CDR3 nucleotides read TGTGCCACCAGCAGAGGACTCTCGGGGTTAGCGGGATATTACGAGCAGTACTTC. It is translated as CATSRGLSGLAGYYEQYF. This chain links TRBV15 with TRBJ2-7; 8 nucleotides agree with TRBD2. Germline-derived CDR1 and CDR2 are LNHNV and YYDKDF (reference sequence). The CDR3 is 18 amino acids. The J segment lost 4 bases and the V segment lost 1 base, leaving 15 bases of the junction unmatched.

The chain combines TRBV11-2 with TRBJ2-1, with D uncertain. Germline assignment: CDR1 SGHAT and CDR2 FQNNGV. Trimming removed 1 base from V and 9 bases from J, with 10 bases in between. The CDR3 length is 13 residues. The CDR3 loop reads CASSLGGPSEQFF. In DNA form, the CDR3 reads TGTGCCAGCAGCTTAGGTGGCCCCAGTGAGCAGTTCTTC.

The V call is TRBV13, the J call TRBJ2-1; the match to TRBD2 covers 8 bases. CDR1 is PRHDT and CDR2 is FYEKMQ in the germline V gene (reference sequence). CDR3 size: 11 residues. V shed 5 bases, J shed 13 bases, and the junction held 4 bases outside the gene matches. Here the CDR3 reads CASSTGTSQFF. CDR3 coding DNA: TGTGCCAGCAGCACTGGGACTAGTCAGTTCTTC.

The chain joins TRBV5-8 to TRBJ2-2; D is possibly TRBD2 (5 bases). The CDR3 loop spans 14 amino acids. Per the germline V gene, CDR1 is SGHTS and CDR2 is YDEGEE. The V gene lost 4 bases and the J gene lost 0 bases, with 7 bases spanning the gap. In DNA, the CDR3 is TGTGCCAGCAGCGCGGGTGCGAACACCGGGGAGCTGTTTTTT. Its translation: CASSAGANTGELFF. The whole variable domain, remainder taken from reference TRBV5-8 and TRBJ2-2, is EAGVTQSPTHLIKTRGQQATLRCSPISGHTSVYWYQQALGLGLQFLLWYDEGEERNRGNFPPRFSGRQFPNYSSELNVNALELEDSALYLCASSAGANTGELFFGEGSRLTVL.

The chain carries TRBV19 and TRBJ1-5; D might be TRBD1 (6 bases). Looked up from germline, CDR1 is LNHDA and CDR2 is SQIVND (reference sequence). Between the trimmed V and J ends, which lost 4 bases and 3 bases, there was a span of 13 bases. This CDR3 has 15 residues. CDR3 in amino acids: CASSNRGGNNQPQHF. The CDR3 DNA follows: TGTGCCAGTAGTAATAGGGGGGGAAACAATCAGCCCCAGCATTTT.

The chain links TRBV7-9 to TRBJ2-1, with a tentative D call TRBD2 (7 bases). CDR1 and CDR2 (germline): SEHNR, FQNEAQ (reference sequence). Trimming stripped 10 bases from V and 6 bases from J, with 25 bases between. The CDR3 contains 16 residues. The CDR3, as DNA: TGTGCCACGCACAAGGGGGGAGTAGCGGGTAGCAATGAGCAGTTCTTC. Its translation: CATHKGGVAGSNEQFF.

This chain connects TRBV30 to TRBJ1-2; 8 positions agree with TRBD1. CDR3 length equals 15 residues. V trimming: 1 base; J trimming: 8 bases; junction bases outside the gene matches: 12. Germline CDR1 is GTSNPN and CDR2 is SVGIG (reference sequence). The CDR3, as DNA: TGTGCCTGGAGTGAGCAGGGGGCGATGAATGGCGGCTACACCTTC. As protein: CAWSEQGAMNGGYTF.

The chain uses TRBV5-1 and TRBJ1-1, with TRBD1 matching 9 bases. Germline CDR1 reads SGHRS; CDR2 reads YFSETQ. The CDR3 has 15 amino acids. V trimming: 2 bases; J trimming: 4 bases; junction bases outside the gene matches: 6. The CDR3 sequence: CASSFIGQGSTEAFF. Here the CDR3 DNA reads TGCGCCAGCAGCTTCATTGGACAGGGGAGCACTGAAGCTTTCTTT.

The genes are TRBV5-1 and TRBJ2-7; 12 nucleotides align to TRBD2. The CDR3 runs to 18 residues. The junction had 14 bases not matched to a gene; V was cut back by 0 bases and J by 7 bases. The V gene's germline CDR1 is SGHRS and CDR2 YFSETQ. The CDR3 coding sequence is TGCGCCAGCAGCTTGGGGGTGACTAGCGGGAGAGGGGGATATGAGCAGTACTTC. Translated: CASSLGVTSGRGGYEQYF.

V and J are TRBV7-8 and TRBJ1-2; the D gene is possibly TRBD1 (5 bases). Germline V gene data show CDR1 as SGHVS and CDR2 as FQNEAQ. The length of the CDR3 is 14 residues. V was trimmed by 5 bases and J by 6 bases, leaving 16 bases between them. CDR3 nucleotide sequence: TGTGCCAGCAGCCCCAAAAACTGGGGGGATGGCTACACCTTC. Translated, it gives CASSPKNWGDGYTF.

The rearrangement joins TRBV6-5 to TRBJ2-1; TRBD1 matches 8 bases. The length of the CDR3 is 13 residues. The germline V gene has CDR1 MNHEY and CDR2 SVGAGI. The J segment lost 5 bases and the V segment lost 8 bases, leaving 5 bases of the junction unmatched. CDR3: CASWQGAHNEQFF. The CDR3 nucleotides are TGTGCCAGCTGGCAGGGGGCGCACAATGAGCAGTTCTTC.